Listed below are T cell receptor beta chains from one sample, sequenced in a study of CD8 T cells in ankylosing spondylitis. A single record per CDR3 protein comes from TCRdb applying MiXCR to the 5' RACE reads. The sample yields some 240,000 distinct CDR3 sequences, approximately 9% seen once. The material sequenced was blood, either unsorted or a sorted T cell fraction (not recorded which). The receptors were sampled from a male donor with ankylosing spondylitis or in good health (not recorded which). The CDR3 runs from the conserved cysteine through the conserved F or W.

v_gene	j_gene	CDR3aa
TRBV24-1	TRBJ2-1	CATSATGGSYNEQFF
TRBV11-1	TRBJ2-1	CASSLRTSGSGEQFF
TRBV7-9	TRBJ2-3	CASSLRGDIPTDTQYF
TRBV9	TRBJ1-1	CASSVEFELMNTEAFF
TRBV29-1	TRBJ1-1	CSVGFGAVMNTEAFF
TRBV15	TRBJ2-7	CATSRTSGLLEQYF
TRBV20-1	TRBJ2-7	CSARDTGDRYEQYF
TRBV10-2	TRBJ2-5	CASSDVHRLETQYF
TRBV6-1	TRBJ2-5	CASNSGRTFQETQYF
TRBV6-2/TRBV6-3	TRBJ2-1	CASSRLAGGPNEQFF
TRBV28	TRBJ1-1	CASSLSDRNTEAFF
TRBV4-2	TRBJ1-1	CASSQDILTNTEAFF
TRBV5-1	TRBJ1-1	CASSPDPRDEAFF
TRBV20-1	TRBJ1-2	CSASGQGQAYGYTF
TRBV28	TRBJ1-5	CASRQVGKPQHF
TRBV6-2/TRBV6-3	TRBJ1-1	CASRTGQGGGWTEAFF
TRBV28	TRBJ2-7	CASSFTGLAGYEQYF
TRBV2	TRBJ2-3	CASSEGSGGTTDTQYF
TRBV20-1	TRBJ2-1	CSAPRRSSYNEQFF
TRBV20-1	TRBJ2-3	CSARDSSGGWGTDTQYF
TRBV12-3/TRBV12-4	TRBJ2-6	CASSLAAGANVLTF
TRBV19	TRBJ2-2	CASSMPGAGTGELFF
TRBV20-1	TRBJ1-5	CSARDHGVSNQPQHF
TRBV27	TRBJ2-3	CASSLFEGGDTQYF
TRBV30	TRBJ1-1	CAWSAPGQLNTEAFF
TRBV7-9	TRBJ2-1	CASSLPVVRDNEQFF
TRBV9	TRBJ2-3	CASSVTSGGRADTQYF
TRBV9	TRBJ1-2	CASSPTQDRGSGYTF
TRBV10-2	TRBJ2-7	CASSGGRFGSYEQYF
TRBV11-1	TRBJ1-1	CASSSTRGGWGTEAFF
TRBV20-1	TRBJ2-4	CSVGRGNIQYF
TRBV28	TRBJ2-5	CASSPGALAYETQYF
TRBV30	TRBJ2-1	CAWSTGPYNEQFF
TRBV20-1	TRBJ2-1	CSATGTSGGANYNEQFF
TRBV24-1	TRBJ2-1	CATSDFRQGEREQFF
TRBV7-2	TRBJ2-1	CASSLRGQGGYNEQFF
TRBV7-2	TRBJ2-7	CASSLEQGNTYEQYF
TRBV20-1	TRBJ2-7	CSARDPGGTSGYEQYF
TRBV20-1	TRBJ2-3	CSARGQTDTQYF
TRBV19	TRBJ2-7	CASSPGADSTYEQYF
TRBV6-2/TRBV6-3	TRBJ2-7	CASSPTSVSYEQYF
TRBV20-1	TRBJ1-1	CSAREDTLNTEAFF
TRBV6-5	TRBJ2-6	CASSLTETSGANVLTF
TRBV20-1	TRBJ1-5	CSARGGGNQPQHF
TRBV20-1	TRBJ2-7	CSARNGQGAYEQYF
TRBV20-1	TRBJ2-7	CSAKRPSGGGYEQYF
TRBV18	TRBJ2-2	CASSMTSAITGELFF
TRBV25-1	TRBJ1-1	CASSATRQGQMNTEAFF
TRBV5-6	TRBJ1-2	CASSLDGNNGYTF
TRBV19	TRBJ2-2	CASSAQGQEALFF
TRBV25-1	TRBJ2-7	CAIQFSAQGGYEQYF
TRBV6-1	TRBJ1-2	CASSEAGDGYTF
TRBV7-9	TRBJ2-5	CASSQPGQETQYF
TRBV7-2	TRBJ1-4	CASSFRDSVELFF
TRBV10-3	TRBJ1-1	CAIGTGTEAFF
TRBV20-1	TRBJ2-2	CSARTGTSGGTGELFF
TRBV7-9	TRBJ1-2	CASSQDRILKLGYTF